This passage covers 18 T cell receptor beta chains from one sample sequenced in a study of blood T cell repertoires in COVID-19. Here immunoSEQ multiplex PCR was the method, and the copy in TCRdb shows in-frame clones only, minus some. This sample has 220,000 or so clones, with about 90% found just once. The source material was peripheral blood. The receptors here all came from a man aged 60 to 69 with COVID-19, enrolled during active disease.

This chain joins TRBV19 and TRBJ2-2, with D maybe TRBD2 (6 bases). Trimming pared 4 bases from V and 0 bases from J, leaving 6 bases between. The V gene's germline CDR1 is LNHDA and CDR2 SQIVND (reference sequence). The length of the CDR3 is 14 residues. The chain's CDR3 is CASSRGANTGELFF. The CDR3 DNA reads as TGTGCCAGTAGTAGGGGGGCGAACACCGGGGAGCTGTTTTTT.

The table lists this clone with a few counts. The chain carries TRBV4-2 and TRBJ2-2; 9 bases line up with TRBD2. Germline-derived CDR1 and CDR2 are LGHNA and YNFKEQ. This CDR3 spans 16 amino acids. Losses at the gene ends were 0 bases for V and 5 bases for J; bases not matched to a gene: 4. The CDR3 loop is CASSQEGTSLTGELFF. For the CDR3, the DNA is TGTGCCAGCAGCCAAGAAGGGACTAGCCTTACCGGGGAGCTGTTTTTT.

CDR3: CACRRDGDAYEQYF. In DNA, the CDR3 is TGTGCCTGCCGGAGGGACGGGGATGCCTACGAGCAGTACTTC. The genes are TRBV19 and TRBJ2-7; D is perhaps TRBD2 (6 bases). Trimming pared 11 bases from V and 2 bases from J, leaving 19 bases between. CDR3 length: 14 amino acids. CDR1 and CDR2 (germline): LNHDA, SQIVND (reference sequence).

CDR3 DNA: TGTGCCATCAGTACTCGGCAGGGGTCGAACACCGGGGAGCTGTTTTTT. It yields the protein CAISTRQGSNTGELFF. The chain joins TRBV10-3 to TRBJ2-2; D is perhaps TRBD1 (6 bases). The germline gives CDR1 ENHRY, CDR2 SYGVKD. Trimming stripped 5 bases from V and 0 bases from J, with 13 bases between. The CDR3 is 16 amino acids.

CDR3 sequence: CATEPRSGDGYTF. The DNA for the CDR3 is TGTGCCACCGAGCCCCGGAGCGGGGATGGCTACACCTTC. The chain couples TRBV6-5 to TRBJ1-2; D unresolved. The CDR3 spans 13 residues. Germline CDR1 reads MNHEY; CDR2 reads SVGAGI. The V gene lost 10 bases and the J gene lost 6 bases, with 18 bases spanning the gap.

The rearrangement uses TRBV4-2 and TRBJ1-1, with D possibly being TRBD1 (6 bases). Germline CDR1 LGHNA, CDR2 YNFKEQ. V dropped 4 bases and J dropped 2 bases, with 17 bases sitting between them. The CDR3 runs 16 residues. The CDR3 DNA reads as TGTGCCAGCAGCCTCAACCACAGGGCGATAAACACTGAAGCTTTCTTT. This codes for CASSLNHRAINTEAFF.

The chain couples TRBV6-5 to TRBJ1-6, with TRBD1 matching 7 bases. Germline loops: CDR1 MNHEY, CDR2 SVGAGI. The V and J ends lost 6 bases and 8 bases, in that order; junction bases with no gene match: 10. The CDR3 is 15 residues long. DNA of the CDR3: TGTGCCAGCAGAAGTAGACAGGGAGCGGATTCACCCCTCCACTTT. Its translation: CASRSRQGADSPLHF.

The rearrangement links TRBV4-2 to TRBJ2-3; 8 nucleotides align to TRBD1. The CDR3 totals 16 residues. The germline V gene encodes CDR1 LGHNA and CDR2 YNFKEQ. V lost 0 bases and J lost 2; bases outside the gene matches: 4. CDR3 sequence (DNA): TGTGCCAGCAGCCAAGATGGACAGGGAAACACAGATACGCAGTATTTT. It yields the protein CASSQDGQGNTDTQYF.

The chain combines TRBV2 with TRBJ1-2; 8 nucleotides agree with TRBD1. Germline V gives CDR1 SNHLY, CDR2 FYNNEI. The CDR3 covers 17 residues. J lost 3 bases, V lost 2 bases, and 11 bases had no gene match. The CDR3, as DNA: TGTGCCAGCAGTGAAACGGGACAGGCGGGTTTCGACTATGGCTACACCTTC. Its translation: CASSETGQAGFDYGYTF. The variable domain in full, with the rest retrieved from reference TRBV2 and TRBJ1-2, is EPEVTQTPSHQVTQMGQEVILRCVPISNHLYFYWYRQILGQKVEFLVSFYNNEISEKSEIFDDQFSVERPDGSNFTLKIRSTKLEDSAMYFCASSETGQAGFDYGYTFGSGTRLTVV.

A note on this clone: This same CDR3 is encoded by further DNA sequences in the sample. The chain joins TRBV7-9 to TRBJ1-3, with D unresolved. The germline gives CDR1 SEHNR, CDR2 FQNEAQ (reference sequence). V dropped 6 bases and J dropped 0 bases, with 6 bases sitting between them. This CDR3 is 13 amino acids long. The CDR3 is CASRPSSGNTIYF. CDR3 DNA sequence: TGTGCCAGCAGGCCGAGCTCTGGAAACACCATATATTTT.

This clone was picked up one time. The chain links TRBV6-6 to TRBJ2-7, with TRBD1 identical over 9 bases. Germline V gene data show CDR1 as MNHNY and CDR2 as SVGAGI (reference sequence). This CDR3 contains 13 residues. V was clipped by 5 bases and J by 6 bases; unmatched bases: 5. Here the CDR3 reads CASSRDRVGEQYF. The DNA of the CDR3 is TGTGCCAGCAGTCGGGACAGGGTTGGCGAGCAGTACTTC.

The gene calls are TRBV2 and TRBJ1-2; D is undetermined. This CDR3 has 13 amino acids. The V and J ends lost 3 bases and 8 bases respectively, with 13 bases between them. Germline V gives CDR1 SNHLY, CDR2 FYNNEI. The CDR3 is CASSDSRSSGYTF. In DNA, the CDR3 is TGTGCCAGCAGTGACAGCAGGTCCTCCGGCTACACCTTC.

The V call is TRBV7-6, the J call TRBJ2-2; D call uncertain. The CDR3 loop spans 16 amino acids. V dropped 2 bases and J dropped 4 bases, with 14 bases sitting between them. Germline V CDR1 and CDR2: SGHVS, FNYEAQ. CDR3 nucleotides: TGTGCCAGCAGCTTATATTTAAATGTGGCCACCGGGGAGCTGTTTTTT. Amino acid sequence: CASSLYLNVATGELFF.

The chain recombines TRBV2 with TRBJ2-1, with 8 positions matching TRBD2. Germline CDR1 and CDR2: SNHLY and FYNNEI. Unmatched junction bases numbered 13, after V lost 7 bases and J lost 8 bases. The CDR3 spans 15 residues. CDR3 protein: CASNEGSSGPDEQFF. Here the CDR3 DNA reads TGTGCCAGCAATGAGGGATCTAGCGGGCCCGATGAGCAGTTCTTC.

Only one count was recorded for this clone. This sequence joins TRBV11-3 and TRBJ2-1; 7 nucleotides match TRBD2. CDR3 length: 16 amino acids. Germline values: CDR1 SGHNT, CDR2 YENEEA. V trimming: 1 base; J trimming: 5 bases; junction bases outside the gene matches: 8. The CDR3 here is CASSLGGAGVNNEQFF. CDR3 DNA sequence: TGTGCCAGCAGCTTAGGCGGGGCGGGGGTAAACAATGAGCAGTTCTTC. The variable domain in full, with the rest retrieved from reference TRBV11-3 and TRBJ2-1, is EAGVVQSPRYKIIEKKQPVAFWCNPISGHNTLYWYLQNLGQGPELLIRYENEEAVDDSQLPKDRFSAERLKGVDSTLKIQPAELGDSAVYLCASSLGGAGVNNEQFFGPGTRLTVL.

The gene calls are TRBV28 and TRBJ1-3, with unresolved D. Trimming stripped 8 bases from V and 4 bases from J, with 9 bases between. From germline, CDR1 is MDHEN and CDR2 SYDVKM. The CDR3 has 12 amino acids. For the CDR3, the DNA is TGTGCCAGCTCTCCCCCCGGAAACACCATATATTTT. Protein product: CASSPPGNTIYF.

The chain combines TRBV7-2 with TRBJ2-7, with 8 bases that match TRBD2. Germline trimming cut 8 bases from V and 2 bases from J; bases unmatched to any gene: 8. This CDR3 comprises 14 residues. CDR1 SGHTA and CDR2 FQGNSA come from the germline V gene. The DNA of the CDR3 is TGTGCCAGCCGCCTTGCGGGAGGTGCCTACGAGCAGTACTTC. It specifies CASRLAGGAYEQYF.

The J gene is TRBJ1-1, the V gene TRBV9; D is possibly TRBD1 (5 bases). The CDR3 consists of 14 residues. With 6 bases removed from V and 3 bases from J, the gap between germline ends came to 15 bases. CDR1 and CDR2 (germline): SGDLS, YYNGEE. Here the CDR3 DNA reads TGTGCCAGCAACGGGGGGAATGAGGACACTGAAGCTTTCTTT. Protein: CASNGGNEDTEAFF. The full variable domain, with the rest looked up from reference TRBV9 and TRBJ1-1, is DSGVTQTPKHLITATGQRVTLRCSPRSGDLSVYWYQQSLDQGLQFLIQYYNGEERAKGNILERFSAQQFPDLHSELNLSSLELGDSALYFCASNGGNEDTEAFFGQGTRLTVV.